A single sample gave rise to the 15 T cell receptor beta chains below, sequenced in a study of OX40 agonist ivuxolimab in advanced cancers. TCRdb's copy holds only in-frame clones and misses some; the assay was immunoSEQ multiplex PCR. The sample yields more than 25,000 clones, around 84% seen once. The input for sequencing was CD4+ or CD8+ T cells sorted from blood, taken in a trial of the OX40 agonist ivuxolimab. Receptors were obtained from an adult with an advanced solid tumor such as melanoma, head and neck, liver or kidney cancer.

Concerning this clone itself: An end of the junction differs from the germline gene, which may be a read error. The gene calls are TRBV7-7 and TRBJ2-1; TRBD2 agrees at 11 bases. The CDR3 runs 16 residues. CDR1 is SSHAT, CDR2 FNYEAQ, per germline (reference sequence). The CDR3 region is CASSPTLAGGHNEQFF. CDR3 sequence (DNA): TGTGCTAGCAGCCCCACCCTAGCGGGAGGCCACAATGAGCAGTTCTTC.

This clone rates as medium-sized. J is TRBJ2-2 and V is TRBV23-1; TRBD2 aligns across 8 bases. TRBV23-1 has ORF status, its function being uncertain. Trimming removed 3 bases from V and 5 bases from J; junction bases left unmatched: 8. The CDR3 contains 16 residues. The DNA of the CDR3 is TGCGCCAGCAGTCAGGCCGGGACTAGTTGGACCGGGGAGCTGTTTTTT. Protein: CASSQAGTSWTGELFF.

J is TRBJ2-1 and V is TRBV4-3; D is possibly TRBD1 or TRBD2 (5 bases each). The length of the CDR3 is 13 residues. The ends were cut back, 7 bases at V and 5 bases at J, with 12 bases in the middle. Germline V CDR1 and CDR2: LGHNA, YSLEER. The CDR3 sequence is CASNLGPDNEQFF. In nucleotides, the CDR3 is TGCGCCAGCAACCTGGGACCCGACAATGAGCAGTTCTTC.

The gene calls are TRBV5-1 and TRBJ2-5; 12 nucleotides align to TRBD2. J was trimmed by 1 base and V by 4 bases; bases with no gene match: 5. CDR3 size: 16 residues. Germline CDR1 reads SGHRS; CDR2 reads YFSETQ. CDR3 loop: CASSPGLAGSQETQYF. In DNA, the CDR3 is TGCGCCAGCAGCCCCGGACTAGCGGGGAGCCAAGAGACCCAGTACTTC.

The chain combines TRBV7-9 with TRBJ1-3; 8 bases agree with TRBD1. In germline, CDR1 is SEHNR, CDR2 FQNEAQ (reference sequence). This CDR3 spans 15 amino acids. J was trimmed by 2 bases and V by 4 bases; bases with no gene match: 4. The CDR3 sequence: CASSSDRDAGNTIYF. DNA for the CDR3: TGTGCCAGCAGCTCGGACAGGGACGCTGGAAACACCATATATTTT.

The chain recombines TRBV7-9 with TRBJ1-2, with 7 positions matching TRBD1. Trimming at V came to 5 bases and at J to 6 bases, leaving 9 bases not matched to a gene. Germline lookup yields CDR1 SEHNR and CDR2 FQNEAQ (reference sequence). This CDR3 has 14 amino acids. The CDR3 sequence is CASSEGQAPDGYTF. The CDR3 coding sequence is TGTGCCAGCAGCGAAGGACAGGCCCCTGATGGCTACACCTTC.

The gene calls are TRBV27 and TRBJ2-1; TRBD1 aligns across 9 bases. The CDR3 has 15 amino acids. Germline CDR1 MNHEY, CDR2 SMNVEV (reference sequence). Losses at the gene ends were 2 bases for V and 4 bases for J; bases not matched to a gene: 3. CDR3 nucleotide sequence: TGTGCCAGCAGTTTAGGACAGGGGCCTTACAATGAGCAGTTCTTC. Protein sequence: CASSLGQGPYNEQFF.

The chain links TRBV19 to TRBJ1-2; D is uncertain. Germline CDR1 reads LNHDA; CDR2 reads SQIVND (reference sequence). Trimming took off 5 bases at V and 4 bases at J, with 8 bases between the two ends. The length of the CDR3 is 12 residues. CDR3 residues: CASSGHPYGYTF. As DNA, the CDR3 is TGTGCCAGTAGTGGTCACCCCTATGGCTACACCTTC.

V usage is TRBV27 and J usage is TRBJ1-1, with 7 bases aligning to TRBD1. Unmatched junction bases numbered 2, after V lost 4 bases and J lost 0 bases. This CDR3 has 14 residues. Germline CDR1 is MNHEY and CDR2 is SMNVEV (reference sequence). Written as DNA, the CDR3 is TGTGCCAGCAGTTCGGGACAGTTGAACACTGAAGCTTTCTTT. Amino acids: CASSSGQLNTEAFF.

The chain uses TRBV2 and TRBJ2-1, with D maybe TRBD2 (6 bases). The germline V gene has CDR1 SNHLY and CDR2 FYNNEI. The CDR3 is 13 residues long. V shed 8 bases and J shed 2 bases, with 10 bases lying between them. CDR3 region: CASGGNAYNEQFF. In DNA, the CDR3 is TGTGCCAGCGGGGGGAACGCCTACAATGAGCAGTTCTTC. Together with reference TRBV2 and TRBJ2-1, the CDR3 gives the full variable domain: EPEVTQTPSHQVTQMGQEVILRCVPISNHLYFYWYRQILGQKVEFLVSFYNNEISEKSEIFDDQFSVERPDGSNFTLKIRSTKLEDSAMYFCASGGNAYNEQFFGPGTRLTVL.

This sequence joins TRBV6-5 and TRBJ2-7; D uncertain. The germline V and J ends were trimmed by 6 bases and 1 base, with 7 bases remaining between them. This CDR3 spans 12 amino acids. Germline values: CDR1 MNHEY, CDR2 SVGAGI. This CDR3 is CASSTVSYEQYF. CDR3 DNA sequence: TGTGCCAGCAGCACCGTATCCTACGAGCAGTACTTC.

The V call is TRBV27, the J call TRBJ2-7, with TRBD2 matching 14 bases. The CDR3 is 14 residues long. The germline V gene has CDR1 MNHEY and CDR2 SMNVEV (reference sequence). J lost 6 bases, V lost 5 bases, and 3 bases had no gene match. In DNA, the CDR3 is TGTGCCAGCAGTGAGACTAGCGGGGGGGGCGAGCAGTACTTC. This sequence encodes CASSETSGGGEQYF.

The V gene is TRBV10-3, the J gene TRBJ1-5, with D unclear. The CDR3 totals 14 residues. Trimming shortened V by 2 bases and J by 0 bases, and 5 bases separated the two germline ends. Looked up from germline, CDR1 is ENHRY and CDR2 is SYGVKD. CDR3 residues: CAISEGYSNQPQHF. The CDR3, as DNA: TGTGCCATCAGTGAGGGATATAGCAATCAGCCCCAGCATTTT.

CDR3 sequence reads: CASSQEGLAGSYEQYF. CDR3 bases: TGCGCCAGCAGCCAAGAAGGGTTAGCGGGGTCCTACGAGCAGTACTTC. The J gene is TRBJ2-7, the V gene TRBV4-1; 8 bases are a match to TRBD2. Germline values: CDR1 MGHRA, CDR2 YSYEKL. The CDR3 runs to 16 residues. Trimming removed 0 bases from V and 1 base from J; junction bases left unmatched: 5.

The rearrangement links TRBV6-1 to TRBJ2-1; D is ambiguous. Per the germline V gene, CDR1 is MNHNS and CDR2 is SASEGT. The V end lost 4 bases, the J end lost 2 bases, and 6 bases lay between the germline ends. This CDR3 contains 13 residues. The CDR3 sequence is CASSADTYNEQFF. The CDR3 nucleotides are TGTGCCAGCAGTGCCGACACCTACAATGAGCAGTTCTTC.